The 18 T cell receptor beta chains presented below share a single source sample, sequenced in a study of blood T cell repertoires in COVID-19. Generated by immunoSEQ multiplex PCR, the TCRdb table keeps only in-frame clones and is missing some. Among approximately 150,000 clones, around 84% were seen once, and the ten largest hold 2.4%. The sample taken for sequencing was PBMCs or T cells enriched from blood (not recorded which). The receptors derive from a man in his forties with acute COVID-19.

Concerning this clone itself: This sample includes further DNA sequences coding for the same CDR3. The genes are TRBV30 and TRBJ2-7; 8 bases map to TRBD2. V was clipped by 2 bases and J by 4 bases; unmatched bases: 1. The CDR3 runs to 12 residues. From germline, CDR1 is GTSNPN and CDR2 SVGIG (reference sequence). The DNA of the CDR3 is TGTGCCTGGAGTAGCGGGGGATACGAGCAGTACTTC. Translating it yields CAWSSGGYEQYF.

This rearrangement joins TRBV9 to TRBJ1-1; 7 bases line up with TRBD1. The V and J ends lost 4 bases and 5 bases, in that order; junction bases with no gene match: 11. This CDR3 spans 15 amino acids. Germline V gene data show CDR1 as SGDLS and CDR2 as YYNGEE. The CDR3 DNA follows: TGTGCCAGCAGCACCCAGGGGGGTGGGGAAACTGAAGCTTTCTTT. Translated, it gives CASSTQGGGETEAFF. The full variable domain, with the rest looked up from reference TRBV9 and TRBJ1-1, is DSGVTQTPKHLITATGQRVTLRCSPRSGDLSVYWYQQSLDQGLQFLIQYYNGEERAKGNILERFSAQQFPDLHSELNLSSLELGDSALYFCASSTQGGGETEAFFGQGTRLTVV.

Written as DNA, the CDR3 is TGTGCCAGCAGCCTAAAAGGAGGCTACGAGCAGTACTTC. This encodes CASSLKGGYEQYF. J is TRBJ2-7 and V is TRBV3-1 (or the pseudogene TRBV3-2); possible D gene TRBD2, 5 bases. Trimming took off 4 bases at V and 3 bases at J, with 10 bases between the two ends. Germline CDR1 is LGHDT and CDR2 is YNNKEL (reference sequence). This CDR3 is 13 amino acids long.

CDR3 DNA: TGTGCCAGCAGCTCCAGGGTAGACAATCAGCCCCAGCATTTT. Encoded protein: CASSSRVDNQPQHF. The chain uses TRBV7-6 and TRBJ1-5; TRBD1 is a possible D gene (5 bases). Trimming pared 4 bases from V and 3 bases from J, leaving 10 bases between. The length of the CDR3 is 14 residues. Germline V lookup: CDR1 SGHVS, CDR2 FNYEAQ.

This clone turned up a few times. The chain uses TRBV12-3 or TRBV12-4 and TRBJ2-1, with D tentatively TRBD2 (6 bases). The CDR3 runs 13 residues. V was cut by 2 bases and J by 8 bases, with 10 bases left in between. For the CDR3, the DNA is TGTGCCAGCAGTTTACAATCGGGGGATGAGCAGTTCTTC. Amino acids: CASSLQSGDEQFF.

V and J are TRBV3-1 (or the pseudogene TRBV3-2) and TRBJ2-1; D uncertain. The germline V and J ends were trimmed by 6 bases and 4 bases, with 4 bases remaining between them. CDR1 is LGHDT and CDR2 is YNNKEL in the germline V gene (reference sequence). The CDR3 extends over 11 amino acids. Here the CDR3 DNA reads TGTGCCAGCAGGACTTACAATGAGCAGTTCTTC. It yields the protein CASRTYNEQFF.

The chain is built from TRBV6-5 and TRBJ1-5, with a weak D call TRBD1 (6 bases). CDR1 MNHEY and CDR2 SVGAGI come from the germline V gene. V was pared by 4 bases and J by 2 bases, with 12 bases between. The CDR3 totals 15 residues. The DNA for the CDR3 is TGTGCCAGCAGTTTAGGGGGGGCTGGCAATCAGCCCCAGCATTTT. It encodes CASSLGGAGNQPQHF.

J is TRBJ1-1 and V is TRBV5-1; D possibly corresponds to TRBD1 (6 bases). The CDR3 is made up of 15 amino acids. CDR1 is SGHRS, CDR2 YFSETQ, per germline. V shed 4 bases and J shed 0 bases, with 13 bases lying between them. The CDR3 loop is CASSQRQAMNTEAFF. DNA for the CDR3: TGCGCCAGCAGCCAAAGACAGGCAATGAACACTGAAGCTTTCTTT. Full variable domain (remainder filled in from reference TRBV5-1 and TRBJ1-1): KAGVTQTPRYLIKTRGQQVTLSCSPISGHRSVSWYQQTPGQGLQFLFEYFSETQRNKGNFPGRFSGRQFSNSRSEMNVSTLELGDSALYLCASSQRQAMNTEAFFGQGTRLTVV.

The chain has TRBV5-6 and TRBJ2-7; 8 nucleotides align to TRBD1. Germline assignment: CDR1 SGHDT and CDR2 YYEEEE. J lost 4 bases, V lost 2 bases, and 8 bases had no gene match. The CDR3 totals 15 residues. The CDR3 DNA reads as TGTGCCAGCAGCTTTTCTGGACAGGGTATATACGAGCAGTACTTC. Translating it yields CASSFSGQGIYEQYF.

The chain recombines TRBV19 with TRBJ2-4, with D possibly TRBD1 on 6 matching bases. Trimming took 2 bases from V and 0 from J, leaving 11 bases between them. CDR1 is LNHDA, CDR2 SQIVND, per germline (reference sequence). The CDR3 runs 16 residues. The DNA for the CDR3 is TGTGCCAGTAGTATATTCCAGGGGCTAGCCAAAAACATTCAGTACTTC. As protein: CASSIFQGLAKNIQYF.

The rearrangement links TRBV7-8 to TRBJ1-5; 9 bases are shared with TRBD1. CDR1 and CDR2 from the germline V gene are SGHVS and FQNEAQ. This CDR3 has 15 amino acids. The V gene end was trimmed by 5 bases and the J gene end by 6 bases; junction bases not matched to a gene: 8. CDR3 protein: CASSPRDREAQPQHF. In DNA, the CDR3 is TGTGCCAGCAGCCCCCGGGACAGGGAGGCTCAGCCCCAGCATTTT.

The CDR3 spells CASSQPGSTYEQYF. The CDR3 DNA sequence: TGTGCCAGCAGCCAGCCGGGATCGACCTACGAGCAGTACTTC. The chain uses TRBV4-2 and TRBJ2-7; TRBD2 might be the D (5 bases). In germline, CDR1 is LGHNA, CDR2 YNFKEQ. CDR3 length: 14 residues. Trimming pared 3 bases from V and 2 bases from J, leaving 11 bases between.

This chain uses TRBV6-5 with TRBJ1-2; 7 nucleotides line up with TRBD1. The CDR3 is 14 residues long. From germline, CDR1 is MNHEY and CDR2 SVGAGI. With V trimmed by 2 bases and J by 8 bases, 8 bases remained unmatched. The DNA of the CDR3 is TGTGCCAGCAGTTACACAGGGGAACTAGGCGGCTACACCTTC. It codes for CASSYTGELGGYTF.

The chain uses TRBV9 and TRBJ2-1, with a tentative D call TRBD1 (6 bases). CDR3 length: 17 residues. Trimming stripped 4 bases from V and 8 bases from J, with 25 bases between. CDR1 is SGDLS, CDR2 YYNGEE, per germline. The CDR3 nucleotides read TGTGCCAGCAGCCAGGGAAAGTCCGGGACAAGAGGGGATGAGCAGTTCTTC. Encoded protein: CASSQGKSGTRGDEQFF.

The chain uses TRBV5-1 and TRBJ1-5, with 9 bases identical to TRBD1. Trimming at V came to 4 bases and at J to 7 bases, leaving 6 bases not matched to a gene. The CDR3 sequence is 14 residues long. CDR1 is SGHRS and CDR2 is YFSETQ in the germline V gene. The CDR3 DNA follows: TGCGCCAGCAGCCAAGACAGGGGGGGACAGCCCCAGCATTTT. It yields the protein CASSQDRGGQPQHF.

There are a few counts of this clone. The rearrangement joins TRBV5-1 to TRBJ2-5; D call uncertain. The V end was cut by 0 bases, the J end by 5 bases, with 14 bases between. CDR3 length: 15 amino acids. Germline V gene sequence: CDR1 SGHRS, CDR2 YFSETQ. CDR3 DNA: TGCGCCAGCAGCTTGGCGGCTGGAAAGGAGGAGACCCAGTACTTC. Translated, it gives CASSLAAGKEETQYF. The full variable domain, in which reference TRBV5-1 and TRBJ2-5 provide the parts outside the CDR3, is KAGVTQTPRYLIKTRGQQVTLSCSPISGHRSVSWYQQTPGQGLQFLFEYFSETQRNKGNFPGRFSGRQFSNSRSEMNVSTLELGDSALYLCASSLAAGKEETQYFGPGTRLLVL.

V and J are TRBV7-9 and TRBJ2-2; D not resolved. In germline, CDR1 is SEHNR, CDR2 FQNEAQ (reference sequence). The CDR3 runs to 13 residues. Between the trimmed V and J ends, which lost 6 bases and 7 bases, there was a span of 12 bases. CDR3 sequence: CASRFTVIGELFF. The CDR3 nucleotides are TGTGCCAGCAGGTTTACAGTAATCGGGGAGCTGTTTTTT.

This clone was seen just once. The chain employs TRBV6-6 and TRBJ2-1; TRBD2 matches at 9 bases. Unmatched junction bases numbered 4, after V lost 0 bases and J lost 7 bases. From germline, CDR1 is MNHNY and CDR2 SVGAGI (reference sequence). The CDR3 contains 15 residues. The CDR3 region has the DNA TGTGCCAGCAGTTACTCTGCTAGCGGGATAAATGAGCAGTTCTTC. Its translation: CASSYSASGINEQFF.